This T cell receptor beta chain was found in a study of cytomegalovirus exposure and HLA in healthy donors. General observations from the study: Across donors, presence/absence analyses took sequencing depth to be roughly uniform. In a later analysis, parvovirus B19, influenza, CMV and Epstein-Barr virus appeared linked to several top co-occurrence clusters.

V was pared by 1 base and J by 8 bases, with 3 bases of the junction left unmatched. CDR1 is SGHNT, CDR2 YENEEA, per germline. The CDR3 spans 14 residues. This clone was picked up one time. Its cognate antigen is unknown. In the PCR, 60 Vbeta and 13 Jbeta primers were used. Some clones are missing from TCRdb's copy, which holds only in-frame ones; the method was immunoSEQ multiplex PCR. This table holds 210,000 or so clones, around four fifths found once. Samples came from healthy bone marrow donors. The sequenced material came from PBMCs. This TCR was sampled from a boy younger than 10 in good health and CMV-seronegative. The V call is TRBV11-3, the J call TRBJ2-1; 9 bases align to TRBD1. The DNA of the CDR3 is TGTGCCAGCAGCTTAGTGGGACAGGGCGATGAGCAGTTCTTC. Amino acid sequence: CASSLVGQGDEQFF.